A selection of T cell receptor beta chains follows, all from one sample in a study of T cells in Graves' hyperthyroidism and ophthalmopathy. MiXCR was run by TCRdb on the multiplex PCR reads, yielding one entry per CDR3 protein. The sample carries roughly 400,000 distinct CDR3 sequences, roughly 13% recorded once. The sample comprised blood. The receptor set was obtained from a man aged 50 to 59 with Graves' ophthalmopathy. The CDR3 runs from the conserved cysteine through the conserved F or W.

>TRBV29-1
CSAGTVVGETQYF
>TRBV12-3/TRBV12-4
CASSFVPGPNEQFF
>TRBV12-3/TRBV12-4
CASRKDYADTQYF
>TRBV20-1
CSASQWGEQFF
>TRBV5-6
CASSLIPTGRTDTQYF
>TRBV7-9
CASSSTPSETQYF
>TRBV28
CASSLPGQGSDTQYF
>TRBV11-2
CASSLNAGGTEAFF
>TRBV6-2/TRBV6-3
CASSRTIAGGNNEQFF
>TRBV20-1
CSARDRVGEQYF
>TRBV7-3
CASSLGTSARETQYF
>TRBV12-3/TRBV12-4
CASSSQGRYNEQFF
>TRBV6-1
CASSKISGTSVTGELFF
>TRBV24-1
CATSERQGSEAFF
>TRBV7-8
CASSLARVPYEQYF
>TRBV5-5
CASSPTGGSGSGEQFF
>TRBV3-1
CASSQAIRADTQYF
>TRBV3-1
CASSQEARTDTQYF
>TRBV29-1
CSVEMQGSRGYTF
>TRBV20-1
CSARGPQPERTDTQYF
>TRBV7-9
CASSLYTGEETQYF
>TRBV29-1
CSVSRDQETQYF
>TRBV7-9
CASSLAHSPGEQYF
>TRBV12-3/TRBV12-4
CASSSRTGGETQYF
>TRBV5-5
CASSKGQGYTEAFF
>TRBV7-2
CASSRGKWGEQYF
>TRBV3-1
CATQRLNTEAFF
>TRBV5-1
CASSWGREQYF
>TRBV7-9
CASSPSTGPGANVLTF
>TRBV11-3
CASSWSGTSIETQYF
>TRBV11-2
CASSLKLNTEAFF
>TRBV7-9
CASRSRTSPYEQYF
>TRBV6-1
CASSEGTWVSDEQFF
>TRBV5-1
CASSLVPVGSGANVLTF
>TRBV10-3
CAISGGLEQFF
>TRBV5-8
CASSLASGRAVEQFF
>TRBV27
CASGRLAGSYEQYF
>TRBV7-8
CASSPSSRGPLHF
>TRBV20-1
CSARGTSGIVFDTQYF
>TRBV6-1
CASRPLGGPLTEAFF
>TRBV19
CASTHPGAAATEAFF
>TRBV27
CASSTGNEKLFF
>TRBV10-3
CAISEVTGGLSPLHF
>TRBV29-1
CSVGEGQRNSPLHF
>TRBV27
CASQRSRQGTGELFF
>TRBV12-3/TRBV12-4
CASSSSNRGIPSGANVLTF
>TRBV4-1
CASSQEYRGTQNIQYF
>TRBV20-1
CSAPGGGRKVEAFF
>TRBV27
CASWLGGPGTDTQYF
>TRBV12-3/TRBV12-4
CASSLGQGLGKETQYF
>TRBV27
CASSLWLAGENEQFF
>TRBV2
CASRRDAAPYNEQFF
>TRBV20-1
CSGSKTKDTQYF